This section outlines one TCR beta chain sequence together with its context. The data were obtained in a study of OX40 agonist ivuxolimab in advanced cancers. This table comes from immunoSEQ multiplex PCR, and its TCRdb copy is limited to in-frame clones, with some not included. This table has some 87,000 clones, 85% to 95% appearing once. Trimming removed 7 bases from V and 4 bases from J, with 16 bases in between. The germline V gene encodes CDR1 GTSNPN and CDR2 SVGIG (reference sequence). There are 13 residues in the CDR3. The TCR originated in an adult with an advanced solid tumor such as melanoma, head and neck, liver or kidney cancer. The J gene is TRBJ1-2, the V gene TRBV30; D possibly corresponds to TRBD1 (5 bases). The material was CD4+ or CD8+ T cells sorted from blood, obtained in a trial of the OX40 agonist ivuxolimab. The CDR3 protein is CAFPRGSGYGYTF. Here the CDR3 DNA reads TGTGCCTTCCCCCGGGGGTCGGGCTATGGCTACACCTTC.